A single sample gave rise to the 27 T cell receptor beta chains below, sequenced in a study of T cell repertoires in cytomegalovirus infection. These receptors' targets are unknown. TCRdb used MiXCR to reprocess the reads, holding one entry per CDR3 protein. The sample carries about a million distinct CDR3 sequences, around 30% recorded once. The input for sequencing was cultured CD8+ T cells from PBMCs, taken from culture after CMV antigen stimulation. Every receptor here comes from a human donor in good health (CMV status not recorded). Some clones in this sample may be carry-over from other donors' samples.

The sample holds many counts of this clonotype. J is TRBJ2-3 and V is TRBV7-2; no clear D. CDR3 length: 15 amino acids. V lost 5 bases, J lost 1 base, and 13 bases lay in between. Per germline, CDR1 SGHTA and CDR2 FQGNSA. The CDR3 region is CASSPRTYGTDTQYF. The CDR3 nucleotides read TGTGCCAGCAGCCCACGGACCTACGGCACAGATACGCAGTATTTT.

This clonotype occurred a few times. The chain's CDR3 is CASSPDPFGRGTEAFF. CDR3 DNA: TGTGCCAGCTCACCCGATCCGTTCGGCAGGGGCACTGAAGCTTTCTTT. The rearrangement uses TRBV18 and TRBJ1-1; possible D gene TRBD1, 6 bases. The V gene's germline CDR1 is KGHSH and CDR2 LQKENI. Trimming shortened V by 3 bases and J by 4 bases, and 18 bases separated the two germline ends. The CDR3 extends over 16 amino acids.

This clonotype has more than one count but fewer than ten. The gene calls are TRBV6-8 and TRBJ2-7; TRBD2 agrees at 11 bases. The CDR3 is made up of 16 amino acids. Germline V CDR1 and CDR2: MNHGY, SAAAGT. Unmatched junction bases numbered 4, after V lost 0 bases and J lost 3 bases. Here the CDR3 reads CASSYSRLAGFYEQYV. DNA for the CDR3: TGTGCCAGCAGTTACTCGAGACTAGCGGGGTTCTACGAGCAGTACGTC.

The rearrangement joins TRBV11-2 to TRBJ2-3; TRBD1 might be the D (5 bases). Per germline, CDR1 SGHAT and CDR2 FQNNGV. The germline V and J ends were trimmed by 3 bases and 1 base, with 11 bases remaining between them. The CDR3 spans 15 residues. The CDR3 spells CASSLQQARTDTQYF. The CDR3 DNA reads TGTGCCAGCAGCTTGCAACAGGCCCGCACAGATACGCAGTATTTT.

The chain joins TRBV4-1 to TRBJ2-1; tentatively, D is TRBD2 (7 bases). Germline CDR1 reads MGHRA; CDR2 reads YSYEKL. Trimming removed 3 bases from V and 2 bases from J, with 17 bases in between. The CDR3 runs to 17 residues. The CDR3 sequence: CASSQGWSGGAYNEQFF. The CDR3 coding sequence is TGCGCCAGCAGCCAGGGCTGGTCGGGGGGCGCCTACAATGAGCAGTTCTTC.

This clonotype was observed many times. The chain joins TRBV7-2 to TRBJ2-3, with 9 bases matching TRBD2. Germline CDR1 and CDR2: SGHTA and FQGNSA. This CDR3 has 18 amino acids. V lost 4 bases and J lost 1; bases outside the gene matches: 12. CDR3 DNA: TGTGCCAGCAGCTCAACCCCCGGGGTAGCGGGGGGCACAGATACGCAGTATTTT. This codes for CASSSTPGVAGGTDTQYF.

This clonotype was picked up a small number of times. As DNA, the CDR3 is TGTGCCAGCAGCTTACTCGACAGTCCTTCTAACTATGGCTACACCTTC. This sequence encodes CASSLLDSPSNYGYTF. The genes are TRBV7-9 and TRBJ1-2; weak D call: TRBD1 (5 bases). CDR1 and CDR2 from the germline V gene are SEHNR and FQNEAQ (reference sequence). V lost 2 bases to trimming and J lost 0 bases, with 13 bases between them. The CDR3 is made up of 16 amino acids.

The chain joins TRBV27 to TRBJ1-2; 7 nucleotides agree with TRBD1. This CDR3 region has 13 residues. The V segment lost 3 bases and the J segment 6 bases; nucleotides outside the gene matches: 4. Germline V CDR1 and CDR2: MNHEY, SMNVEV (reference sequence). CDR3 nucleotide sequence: TGTGCCAGCAGTTTCGAGGGGGCCAATGGCTACACCTTC. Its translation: CASSFEGANGYTF.

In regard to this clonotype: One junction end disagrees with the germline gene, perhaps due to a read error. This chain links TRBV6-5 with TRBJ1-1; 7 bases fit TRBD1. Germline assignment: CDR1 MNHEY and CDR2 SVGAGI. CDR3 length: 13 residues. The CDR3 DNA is TGTGCCAGCAGCGCCTGGCAGGGGGGTGAATCTTTCTTT. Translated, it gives CASSAWQGGESFF.

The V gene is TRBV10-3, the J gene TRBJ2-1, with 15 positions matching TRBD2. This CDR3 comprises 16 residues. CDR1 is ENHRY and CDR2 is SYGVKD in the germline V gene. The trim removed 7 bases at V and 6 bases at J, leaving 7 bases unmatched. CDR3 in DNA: TGTGCCATCACTGGGACTAGCGGGGGGTTTCGCAATGAGCAGTTCTTC. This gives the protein CAITGTSGGFRNEQFF.

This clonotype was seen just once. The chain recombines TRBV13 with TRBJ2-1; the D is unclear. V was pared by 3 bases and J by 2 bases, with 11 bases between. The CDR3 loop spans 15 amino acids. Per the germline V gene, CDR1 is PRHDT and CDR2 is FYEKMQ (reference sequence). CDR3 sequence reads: CASSFRHTAYNEQFF. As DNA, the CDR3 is TGTGCCAGCAGCTTCCGTCATACGGCCTACAATGAGCAGTTCTTC. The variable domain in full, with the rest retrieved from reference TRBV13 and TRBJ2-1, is AAGVIQSPRHLIKEKRETATLKCYPIPRHDTVYWYQQGPGQDPQFLISFYEKMQSDKGSIPDRFSAQQFSDYHSELNMSSLELGDSALYFCASSFRHTAYNEQFFGPGTRLTVL.

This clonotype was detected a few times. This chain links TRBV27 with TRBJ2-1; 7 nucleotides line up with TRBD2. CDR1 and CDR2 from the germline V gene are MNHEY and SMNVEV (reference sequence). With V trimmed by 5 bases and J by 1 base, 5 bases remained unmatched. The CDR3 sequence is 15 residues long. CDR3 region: CASSGAGRSYNEQFF. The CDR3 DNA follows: TGTGCCAGCAGTGGAGCGGGGAGGTCCTACAATGAGCAGTTCTTC.

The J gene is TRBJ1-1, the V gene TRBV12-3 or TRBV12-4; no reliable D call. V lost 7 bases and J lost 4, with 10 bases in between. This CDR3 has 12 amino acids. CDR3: CASNDGSTEAFF. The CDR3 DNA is TGTGCCAGCAATGATGGGAGCACTGAAGCTTTCTTT.

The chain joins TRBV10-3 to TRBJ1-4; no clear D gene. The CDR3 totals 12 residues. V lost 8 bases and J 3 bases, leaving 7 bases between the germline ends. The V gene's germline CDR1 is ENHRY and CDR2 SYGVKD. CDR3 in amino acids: CAIGDPNEKLFF. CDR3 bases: TGTGCCATCGGCGACCCTAATGAAAAACTGTTTTTT.

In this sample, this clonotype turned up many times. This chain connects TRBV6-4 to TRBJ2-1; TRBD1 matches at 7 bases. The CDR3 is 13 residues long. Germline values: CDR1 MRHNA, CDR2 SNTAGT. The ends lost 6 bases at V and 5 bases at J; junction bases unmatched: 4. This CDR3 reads CASSPGTDNEQFF. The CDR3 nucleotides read TGTGCCAGCAGCCCCGGGACAGACAATGAGCAGTTCTTC.

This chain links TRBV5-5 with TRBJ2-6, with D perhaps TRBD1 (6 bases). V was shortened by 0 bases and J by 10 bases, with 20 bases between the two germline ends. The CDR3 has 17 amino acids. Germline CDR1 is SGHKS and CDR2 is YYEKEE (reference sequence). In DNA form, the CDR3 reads TGTGCCAGCAGCTTGGTGCCTAGACAACTACAGGGTAACGTCCTGACTTTC. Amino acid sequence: CASSLVPRQLQGNVLTF.

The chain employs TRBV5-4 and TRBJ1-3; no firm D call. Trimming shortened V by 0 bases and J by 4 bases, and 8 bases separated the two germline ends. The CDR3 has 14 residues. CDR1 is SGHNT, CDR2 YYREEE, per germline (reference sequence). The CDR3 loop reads CASSLGADGNTIYF. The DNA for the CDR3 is TGTGCCAGCAGCTTGGGGGCAGACGGAAACACCATATATTTT.

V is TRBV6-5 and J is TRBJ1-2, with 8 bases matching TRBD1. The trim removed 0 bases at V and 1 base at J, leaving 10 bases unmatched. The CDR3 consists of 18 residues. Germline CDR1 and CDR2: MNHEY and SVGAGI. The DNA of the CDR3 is TGTGCCAGCAGTTACTCGGTATTCCGGGACAGGTTTAACTATGGCTACACCTTC. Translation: CASSYSVFRDRFNYGYTF.

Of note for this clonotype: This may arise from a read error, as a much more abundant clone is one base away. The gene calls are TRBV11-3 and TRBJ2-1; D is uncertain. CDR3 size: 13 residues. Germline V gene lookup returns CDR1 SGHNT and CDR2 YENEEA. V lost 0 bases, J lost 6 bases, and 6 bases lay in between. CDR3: CASSLEVGNEQFF. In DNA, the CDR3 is TGTGCCAGCAGCTTAGAGGTAGGCAATGAGCAGTTCTTC.

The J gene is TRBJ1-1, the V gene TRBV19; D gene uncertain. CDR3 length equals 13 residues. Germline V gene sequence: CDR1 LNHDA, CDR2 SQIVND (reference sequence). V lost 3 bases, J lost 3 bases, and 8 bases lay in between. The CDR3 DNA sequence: TGTGCCAGTAGTATGGCCGGAGACACTGAAGCTTTCTTT. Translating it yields CASSMAGDTEAFF.

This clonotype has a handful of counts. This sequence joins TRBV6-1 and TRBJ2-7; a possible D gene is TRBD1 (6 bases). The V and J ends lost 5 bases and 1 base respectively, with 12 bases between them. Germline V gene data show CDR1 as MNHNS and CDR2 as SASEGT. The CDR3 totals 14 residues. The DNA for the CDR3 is TGTGCCAGCAGTCTTCGGACAGTATCCTACGAGCAGTACGTC. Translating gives CASSLRTVSYEQYV.

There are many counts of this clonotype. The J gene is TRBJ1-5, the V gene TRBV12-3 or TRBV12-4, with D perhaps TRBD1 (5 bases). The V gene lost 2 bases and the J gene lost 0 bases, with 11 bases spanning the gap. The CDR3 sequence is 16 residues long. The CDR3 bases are TGTGCCAGCAGTTTAAGGGAGGGGAATAGCAATCAGCCCCAGCATTTT. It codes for CASSLREGNSNQPQHF.

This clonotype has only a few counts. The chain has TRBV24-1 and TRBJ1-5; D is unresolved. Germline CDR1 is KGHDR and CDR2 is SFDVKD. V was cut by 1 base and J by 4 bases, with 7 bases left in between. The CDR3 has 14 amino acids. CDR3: CATSDFTVNQPQHF. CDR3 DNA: TGTGCCACCAGTGATTTTACAGTTAATCAGCCCCAGCATTTT.

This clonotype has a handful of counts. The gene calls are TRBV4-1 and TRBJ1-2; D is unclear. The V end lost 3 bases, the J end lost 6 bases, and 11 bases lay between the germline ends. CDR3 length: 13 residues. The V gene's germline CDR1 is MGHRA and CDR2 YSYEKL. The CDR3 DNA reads TGCGCCAGCAGCCACGAGAGGGCAGATGGCTACACCTTC. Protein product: CASSHERADGYTF.

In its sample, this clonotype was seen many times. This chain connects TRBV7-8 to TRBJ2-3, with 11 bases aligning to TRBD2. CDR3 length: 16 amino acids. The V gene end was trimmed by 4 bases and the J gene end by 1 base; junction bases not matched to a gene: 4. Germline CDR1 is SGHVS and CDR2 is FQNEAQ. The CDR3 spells CASSSALAGGTDTQYF. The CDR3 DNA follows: TGTGCCAGCAGCTCGGCACTAGCGGGAGGCACAGATACGCAGTATTTT.

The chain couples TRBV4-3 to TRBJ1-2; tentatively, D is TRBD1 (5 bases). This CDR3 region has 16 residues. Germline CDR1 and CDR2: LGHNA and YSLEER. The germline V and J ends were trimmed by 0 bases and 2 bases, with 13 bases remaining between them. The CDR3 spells CASSQDYATENYGYTF. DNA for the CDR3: TGCGCCAGCAGCCAAGACTACGCGACAGAAAACTATGGCTACACCTTC.

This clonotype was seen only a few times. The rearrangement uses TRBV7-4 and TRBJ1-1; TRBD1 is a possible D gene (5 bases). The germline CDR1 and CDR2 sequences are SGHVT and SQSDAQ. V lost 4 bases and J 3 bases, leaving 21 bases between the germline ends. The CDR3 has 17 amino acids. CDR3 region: CASSSDRVIREDTEAFF. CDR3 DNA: TGTGCCAGCAGCTCCGATCGAGTGATCAGGGAGGACACTGAAGCTTTCTTT.